This T cell receptor (beta chain) was retrieved from a study of control samples from healthy donors and cancer patients. Libraries were prepared by immunoSEQ multiplex PCR; TCRdb keeps only in-frame clonotypes and omits some of them. Found here are 84,000 or so clones, 75% to 95% of them singletons; the top ten hold around 17%. The V end was cut by 1 base, the J end by 1 base, with 10 bases between. Germline V gene data show CDR1 as SGHTA and CDR2 as FQGNSA. The CDR3 contains 15 residues. The receptor's source is a man between 45 and 60 years old in good health. What was sequenced was blood. V is TRBV7-2 and J is TRBJ2-5; TRBD2 might be the D (7 bases). The DNA of the CDR3 is TGTGCCAGCAGCTTAGGACGGGGGGCCCAAGAGACCCAGTACTTC. Translating gives CASSLGRGAQETQYF. The full variable domain, with the rest looked up from reference TRBV7-2 and TRBJ2-5, is GAGVSQSPSNKVTEKGKDVELRCDPISGHTALYWYRQSLGQGLEFLIYFQGNSAPDKSGLPSDRFSAERTGGSVSTLTIQRTQQEDSAVYLCASSLGRGAQETQYFGPGTRLLVL.